The TCR beta chain described here comes from a study of blood T cell repertoires in COVID-19. The ends were cut back, 9 bases at V and 4 bases at J, with 14 bases in the middle. CDR1 and CDR2 from the germline V gene are SNHLY and FYNNEI. The CDR3 consists of 13 residues. Ages ranged from about 18 to 89 years, with residence in approximately 23 US areas. The repertoire was sequenced with immunoSEQ multiplex PCR; TCRdb's copy has only in-frame clones and lacks some. The top ten hold approximately 6.5% of the sample, which has under 200,000 clones, about 88% seen once. The J gene is TRBJ2-3, the V gene TRBV2, with D perhaps TRBD1 (6 bases). The clonotype originates from a woman in her forties or fifties who had recovered from COVID-19. The specimen sequenced was PBMCs or T cells enriched from blood (not recorded which). The CDR3 region has the DNA TGTGCCAGGACACAGGGCACCGCAGATACGCAGTATTTT. Translation: CARTQGTADTQYF. Supplemented by reference TRBV2 and TRBJ2-3, the full variable domain reads EPEVTQTPSHQVTQMGQEVILRCVPISNHLYFYWYRQILGQKVEFLVSFYNNEISEKSEIFDDQFSVERPDGSNFTLKIRSTKLEDSAMYFCARTQGTADTQYFGPGTRLTVL.